This TCR beta chain was recorded in a study of cytomegalovirus exposure and HLA in healthy donors. Study-level results: There were around 160 TCR beta chains listed as cytomegalovirus-associated. First-cohort TCR clusters tended to co-occur in the approximately 130 validation repertoires, a later analysis found.

This CDR3 contains 15 residues. The V gene end was trimmed by 5 bases and the J gene end by 4 bases; junction bases not matched to a gene: 10. Germline lookup yields CDR1 SGHTA and CDR2 FQGTGA. Of note for this clone: Its antigen remains unidentified.

The method was immunoSEQ multiplex PCR; TCRdb's version includes in-frame clones alone and lacks a portion of them. The data show 200,000 to 250,000 clones, around 86% seen once. Sequencing was done on a sample of PBMCs. The chain is built from TRBV7-3 and TRBJ1-2; 7 bases map to TRBD1. This receptor was obtained from a woman under 30 in good health and CMV-seropositive. The CDR3 here is CASSPQGELRYGYTF. As DNA, the CDR3 is TGTGCCAGCAGCCCCCAGGGGGAACTTCGCTATGGCTACACCTTC.